This T cell receptor (beta chain) was identified in a study of blood T cell repertoires in COVID-19. The V gene's germline CDR1 is SGHVS and CDR2 FQNEAQ. With 0 bases removed from V and 8 bases from J, the gap between germline ends came to 10 bases. The CDR3 consists of 14 residues. Original data processing: Reference gene primer amplification in the assay estimated nucleated cell counts. Only in-frame clones appear in the TCRdb table, and some are missing; sequencing was by immunoSEQ multiplex PCR. V and J calls and clone size come straight from that table; D and trimming were deduced from the DNA. The top ten clones hold around 6.5% of a sample with 240,000 or so clones, around 85% of them seen once.

This chain links TRBV7-8 with TRBJ1-4; maybe TRBD1 (5 bases). The TCR comes from a man aged 55 to 70 with acute or convalescent COVID-19. Material: peripheral blood. The CDR3 coding sequence is TGTGCCAGCAGCTTAGCGGGGGAGGGGGAAAAACTGTTTTTT. Protein product: CASSLAGEGEKLFF.